The T cell receptor (beta chain) under discussion was sequenced for a study of Graves' ophthalmopathy and Graves' hyperthyroidism. The CDR3 runs 11 residues. Study outcomes and limitations: Blood also carried most expanded thyroid clonotypes exceeding 0.001 frequency. Classification of ophthalmopathy versus stable hyperthyroidism by a 13-signature model yielded under 90% sensitivity and roughly 81% specificity. The model predicted progression of ophthalmopathy with a sensitivity of just over 70%, and its specificity was around 72%.

Other autoimmune disease, uncontrolled infection, pregnancy and lactation led to exclusion. This clonotype has ten or more counts. Its cognate antigen is unknown. A read error may account for a junction end that differs from germline. Amplification of TCR beta CDR3 regions used RNA transcripts. Scientists carried out first-round RT-PCR using HTBI primers and then a second-round multiplex PCR. TCRdb reprocessed the multiplex PCR reads via MiXCR and lists one record per CDR3 protein. The sample contains fewer than 400,000 distinct CDR3 sequences, around 20% of which appear only once. The origin of this receptor is a woman in her late teens or twenties with Graves' ophthalmopathy. Source material: peripheral blood. This chain connects TRBV12-3 or TRBV12-4 to TRBJ1-1, with D perhaps matching TRBD1 (6 bases). The DNA for the CDR3 is TGTGCCAGCACCATCGGGGGGGCCACTGGCTTT. Translating gives CASTIGGATGF.